This TCR beta chain was found in a study of identical twins (TCRdb year 2016). Some background on the complete study: To test whether fetal clonotypes persist, the study used deep sequencing on TCR alpha and beta repertoires from monozygotic twins, unrelated adults of various ages, and cord blood. Replicate twin experiments were performed at different times using different library preparation protocols to rule out contamination. What the study reported, not specific to this receptor: Out-of-frame TCR alpha sequences shared between twins showed an excess of low generation-probability sequences compared with coincidental sharing between unrelated individuals. Zero-insertion analyses could be partly confounded by invariant T cells such as MAIT and iNKT, though diverse VJ usage argued against such confounding for most clonotypes. Because the same donors could not be followed over many years, the conclusions depended on cross-sectional statistical analysis. Fewer insertions were carried by abundant cord blood beta clonotypes; a weaker similar trend was observed in young adult naive repertoires, while no such trend was observed in memory repertoires. Out-of-frame TCR alpha sharing in monozygotic twins was systematically underestimated by recombination models, whereas sharing between unrelated individuals was in agreement with the recombination models. Excess twin sharing in beta out-of-frame sequences was weaker because fewer shared sequences lowered the signal-to-noise ratio.

Trimming removed 6 bases from V and 4 bases from J, leaving 18 bases between the germline ends. Taken from cysteine to phenylalanine, the CDR3 has 14 residues. Only the CDR3 part of the read is kept: 42 bases, read in frame from the first base. In the germline V gene (reference sequence), CDR1 corresponds to DFQATT and CDR2 to SNEGSKA. Remarks on this clonotype: What this receptor recognizes is not known. Per-base qualities were not stored, and no clone one base away is much larger.

Every donor in the study was a healthy Caucasian. Three pairs of female monozygotic twins, all aged roughly 18 to 29 years, were included in the twin cohort. The RNA used for TCR libraries was isolated from peripheral blood mononuclear cells. Receptor amplification or capture employed 5' RACE. The run used an Illumina HiSeq 2000. Template switching introduced a universal primer binding site; the final cDNA contained a unique molecular identifier, enabling accurate counting of TCR cDNA molecules. Specific primers in the conserved constant-segment region were used to synthesize first-strand cDNA for the TCR alpha and beta chains. To control for contamination, every cDNA library was double barcoded, receiving both a SMART-Mk sample barcode and Illumina barcodes. Two successive PCR steps introduced TruSeq adapter sequences along with Illumina sample barcodes. The Illumina HiSeq platform was used with custom primers to sequence TCR alpha and beta cDNA libraries. The authors' analysis ran thus. MiGEC was used to process raw reads and extract unique molecular identifiers, and MiXCR was used to find CDR3 positions. For each individual, recombination models were inferred using an EM algorithm with the repgenHMM and IGoR tools. The analysis of shared clonotypes was done with the tcR package in R, with sharing normalized by the product of cloneset sizes. Out-of-frame nonproductive sequences were analyzed to study raw recombination free of thymic and clonal selection effects. TCRdb passed the public sequencing reads through fastp at Q25 and MiXCR, retaining productive beta sequences. Identical CDR3 protein sequences are pooled into one entry, listed with their most common genes and DNA. What appears here as the V and J calls and clone size reflects TCRdb's work, not the paper's. This sample has 700,000 or so distinct CDR3 sequences in its table, and approximately 9% of those were observed once. The ten largest clones add up to about 0.98% of the sample.

The same data also contributed to another study, on yellow fever vaccine responses in identical twins. The second study reports: According to the authors, in identical twins the way T cells responded to vaccination appeared partly convergent and partly personalized. In identical twins, the study followed T cell clones that responded to the vaccine with precision.

The receptor's source is a woman aged 18-30 years in good health. The chain uses TRBV20-1 and TRBJ1-2, with a tentative D gene TRBD1 over 5 matching bases. What was sequenced was PBMCs. The encoded CDR3 is CSAPDPRGPYGYTF. The DNA reads TGCAGTGCCCCGGACCCAAGGGGCCCCTATGGCTACACCTTC.